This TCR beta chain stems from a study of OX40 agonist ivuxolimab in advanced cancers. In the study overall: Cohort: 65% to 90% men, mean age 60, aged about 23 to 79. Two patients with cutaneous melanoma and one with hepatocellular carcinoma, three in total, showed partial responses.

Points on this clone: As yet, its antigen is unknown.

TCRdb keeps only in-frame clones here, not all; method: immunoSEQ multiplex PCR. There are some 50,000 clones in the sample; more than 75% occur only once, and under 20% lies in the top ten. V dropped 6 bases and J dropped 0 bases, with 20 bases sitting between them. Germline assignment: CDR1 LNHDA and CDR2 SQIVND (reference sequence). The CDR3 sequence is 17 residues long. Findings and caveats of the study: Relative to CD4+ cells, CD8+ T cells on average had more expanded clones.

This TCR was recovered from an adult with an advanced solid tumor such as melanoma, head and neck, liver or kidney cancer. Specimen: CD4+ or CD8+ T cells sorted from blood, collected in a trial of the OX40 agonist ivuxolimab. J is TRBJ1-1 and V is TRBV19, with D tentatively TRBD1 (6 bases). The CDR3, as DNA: TGTGCCAGTAGGCCGGCGGACAGCAATACTATGAACACTGAAGCTTTCTTT. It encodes CASRPADSNTMNTEAFF.